Listed below are T cell receptor beta chains from one sample, sequenced in a study of T cells in Graves' hyperthyroidism and ophthalmopathy. TCRdb reprocessed the multiplex PCR reads via MiXCR and lists one record per CDR3 protein. The sample has some 800,000 distinct CDR3 sequences, roughly 37% seen once. The material sequenced was blood. These receptors were taken from a man between 18 and 35 years old with Graves' hyperthyroidism. Each CDR3 is given with its conserved first and last residue. D genes are given only for firm matches. The listing skips clone size in some rows; elsewhere it reads once, few, many or a size class.

D: -; J: TRBJ2-7; length: 13; V: TRBV29-1; size: -; DNA: TGCAGCGTTGAGGGCAGGTCGTTCTTGGAGCAGTACTTC; CDR3: CSVEGRSFLEQYF
D: TRBD2; J: TRBJ2-5; length: 17; V: TRBV19; size: -; DNA: TGTGCCAGCCGCGGGGGGACTAGCGGGAATCCGAGGGAGACCCAGTACTTC; CDR3: CASRGGTSGNPRETQYF
D: -; J: TRBJ1-1; length: 13; V: TRBV20-1; size: few; DNA: TGCAGTGCTAGGGGGAGGGAGACGATTGGGGCTTTCTTT; CDR3: CSARGRETIGAFF
D: -; J: TRBJ1-5; length: 14; V: TRBV6-6; size: few; DNA: TGTGCCAGCAAGGCAGCTTGGGGCAATCAGCCCCAGCATTTT; CDR3: CASKAAWGNQPQHF
D: -; J: TRBJ2-5; length: 13; V: TRBV7-9; size: many; DNA: TGTGCCAGCAGCTTCTCAGTCGGGGAGACCCAGTACTTC; CDR3: CASSFSVGETQYF
D: -; J: TRBJ2-7; length: 15; V: TRBV7-4; size: -; DNA: TGTGCCAACACTAGGGACGGGTGGAGCTCCTACGAGCAGTACTTC; CDR3: CANTRDGWSSYEQYF
D: TRBD2; J: TRBJ2-5; length: 15; V: TRBV20-1; size: few; DNA: TGCAGTGCTCCCCAGGGCGGGGGGAAAAGAGAGACCCAGTACTTC; CDR3: CSAPQGGGKRETQYF
D: -; J: TRBJ1-1; length: 12; V: TRBV29-1; size: -; DNA: TGCAGCGTTGAAGATCTGAACACTGAAGCTTTCTTT; CDR3: CSVEDLNTEAFF
D: TRBD2; J: TRBJ2-7; length: 12; V: TRBV20-1; size: many; DNA: TGCAGCTCTAGCGGTAACTCCTACGAGCAGTACTTC; CDR3: CSSSGNSYEQYF
D: -; J: TRBJ1-2; length: 16; V: TRBV7-9; size: -; DNA: TGTGCCAGCAGCACATACCAGGACAGCAGCCCCGACGGCTACACCTTC; CDR3: CASSTYQDSSPDGYTF
D: TRBD1; J: TRBJ2-7; length: 13; V: TRBV7-2; size: few; DNA: TGTGCCAGCAGCAGCGGACAGGAAGGCGAGCAGTACTTC; CDR3: CASSSGQEGEQYF
D: TRBD1; J: TRBJ2-7; length: 14; V: TRBV7-8; size: -; DNA: TGTGCCAGCAGTATCAGGGGGTATACCTACGAGCAGTACTTC; CDR3: CASSIRGYTYEQYF
D: TRBD2; J: TRBJ2-7; length: 14; V: TRBV29-1; size: -; DNA: TGCAGCTTGGGGAATGTTCGGGGGGACTACGAGCAGTACTTC; CDR3: CSLGNVRGDYEQYF
D: -; J: TRBJ2-5; length: 15; V: TRBV5-1; size: -; DNA: TGCGCCAGCAGCCCCCAGGGGGGCGGCGGAGAGACCCAGTACTTC; CDR3: CASSPQGGGGETQYF
D: -; J: TRBJ1-6; length: 14; V: TRBV5-6; size: few; DNA: TGTGCCAGCAGCTCCCTGGAGTATAATTCACCCCTCCACTTT; CDR3: CASSSLEYNSPLHF
D: -; J: TRBJ2-5; length: 13; V: TRBV7-2; size: many; DNA: TGTGCCAGCAGCCGAGGGGCCGGGGAGACCCAGTACTTC; CDR3: CASSRGAGETQYF